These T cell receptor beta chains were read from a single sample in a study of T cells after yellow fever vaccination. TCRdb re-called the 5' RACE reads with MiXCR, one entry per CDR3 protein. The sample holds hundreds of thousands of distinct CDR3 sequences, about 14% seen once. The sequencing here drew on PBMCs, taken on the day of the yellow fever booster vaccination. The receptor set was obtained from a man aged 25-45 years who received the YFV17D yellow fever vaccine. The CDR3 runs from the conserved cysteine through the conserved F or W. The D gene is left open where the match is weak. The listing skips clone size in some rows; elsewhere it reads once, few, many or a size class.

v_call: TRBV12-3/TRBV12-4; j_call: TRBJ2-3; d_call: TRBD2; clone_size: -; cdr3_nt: TGTGCCAGCAGTTTTCTCCTACTAGCGACTAGCACAGATACGCAGTATTTT; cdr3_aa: CASSFLLLATSTDTQYF
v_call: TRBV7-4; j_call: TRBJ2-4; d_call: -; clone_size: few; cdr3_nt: TGTGCCAGCAGCTCCCGGCCGGAGCTGGTGGACGGGTTAGCCAAAAACATTCAGTACTTC; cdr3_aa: CASSSRPELVDGLAKNIQYF
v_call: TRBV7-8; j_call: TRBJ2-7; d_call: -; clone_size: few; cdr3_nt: TGTGCCAGCACAACAGGGTTACGGGAGTCTAACGAGCAGTACTTC; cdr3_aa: CASTTGLRESNEQYF
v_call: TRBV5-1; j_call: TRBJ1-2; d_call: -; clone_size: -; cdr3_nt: TGCGCCAGCAGCTTGGACGCCACGTCGCCCTATGGCTACACCTTC; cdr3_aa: CASSLDATSPYGYTF
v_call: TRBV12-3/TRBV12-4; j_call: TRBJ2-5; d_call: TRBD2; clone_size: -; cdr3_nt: TGTGCCAGCAGTTCGGGACGGGAGGCCCAAGAGACCCAGTACTTC; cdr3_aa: CASSSGREAQETQYF
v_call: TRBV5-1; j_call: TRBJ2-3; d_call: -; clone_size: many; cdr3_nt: TGTGCCAGCAGCTCCGGGACTAGCACAGATACGCAGTATTTT; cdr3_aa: CASSSGTSTDTQYF
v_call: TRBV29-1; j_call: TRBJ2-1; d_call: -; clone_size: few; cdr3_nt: TGCAGCGTTGATAGACCGGGAGTTCTGAATGAGCAGTTCTTC; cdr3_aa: CSVDRPGVLNEQFF
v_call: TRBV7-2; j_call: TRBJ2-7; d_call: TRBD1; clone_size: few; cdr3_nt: TGTGCCAGCAGTTACCGACAGGGGAGGTACGAGCAGTACTTC; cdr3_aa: CASSYRQGRYEQYF
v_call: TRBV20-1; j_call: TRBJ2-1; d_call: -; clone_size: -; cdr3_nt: TGCAGTGCTCGACCCAGCAGCAATGAGCAGTTCTTC; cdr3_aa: CSARPSSNEQFF
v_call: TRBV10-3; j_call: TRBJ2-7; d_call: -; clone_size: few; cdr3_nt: TGTGCCATCAGATCCACTAGCTCCGAGCAGTACTTC; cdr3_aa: CAIRSTSSEQYF
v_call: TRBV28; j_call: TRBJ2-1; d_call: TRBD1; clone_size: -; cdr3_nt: TGTGCCAGCAGGTACCCCGGGACAGGGATGTCCAATGAGCAGTTCTTC; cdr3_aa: CASRYPGTGMSNEQFF